This T cell receptor (beta chain) stems from a study of Graves' ophthalmopathy and Graves' hyperthyroidism. At the level of the study: Peripheral blood was gathered at first diagnosis, ahead of any treatment whatsoever.

Only a few counts were recorded for this clonotype. Ophthalmopathy-affected donors exhibited moderate-to-severe activity, CAS ≥3, NOSPECS ≥4, and duration under 3 months. Amplifying from RNA transcripts, the study obtained TCR beta CDR3 regions. First-round RT-PCR with HTBI primers preceded a second-round multiplex PCR. MiXCR was run by TCRdb on the multiplex PCR reads, yielding one entry per CDR3 protein. Here the sample spans approximately 45,000 distinct CDR3 sequences, under 55% being singletons. CDR1 and CDR2 from the germline V gene are SQVTM and ANQGSEA. The CDR3 totals 17 residues. With 5 bases clipped from V and 0 bases from J, the junction kept 13 bases outside the gene matches.

The receptor comes from an adult man with Graves' ophthalmopathy. The V call is TRBV29-1, the J call TRBJ1-1, with 9 bases identical to TRBD1. The source material was peripheral blood. Here the CDR3 DNA reads TGCAGCGTTACCCCTGGACAGGGGAATATTATGAACACTGAAGCTTTCTTT. This gives the protein CSVTPGQGNIMNTEAFF.